The 25 T cell receptor beta chains below come from one sample, sequenced in a study of a mutant IDH1 vaccine in newly diagnosed glioma. As for time point: baseline, week 1 (first vaccination visit). Treatment reported: pre-vaccination baseline after standard-of-care therapy. Assay: immunoSEQ multiplex PCR; the TCRdb copy retains only in-frame clones and omits some. The sample has around 88,000 clones, over 75% seen once; the top ten hold roughly 7%. This specimen was PBMCs, taken from a glioma patient treated with radiotherapy, temozolomide or both. The receptors originated from a man aged 35 to 55 with glioma.

This clone was counted only a few times. This CDR3 reads CASSYSVPTEQYF. As DNA, the CDR3 is TGTGCCAGCAGTTACTCTGTACCTACGGAGCAGTACTTC. This chain joins TRBV6-6 and TRBJ2-7; D is ambiguous. Looked up from germline, CDR1 is MNHNY and CDR2 is SVGAGI (reference sequence). The ends were cut back, 0 bases at V and 7 bases at J, with 10 bases in the middle. The CDR3 loop spans 13 amino acids.

V gene TRBV7-9 combines with J gene TRBJ1-1; TRBD1 aligns across 9 bases. The CDR3 sequence is 15 residues long. The V gene end was trimmed by 5 bases and the J gene end by 2 bases; junction bases not matched to a gene: 6. CDR1 and CDR2 (germline): SEHNR, FQNEAQ (reference sequence). The CDR3 region has the DNA TGTGCCAGCAGCGCATCGGGACAGGGAAACACTGAAGCTTTCTTT. Translation: CASSASGQGNTEAFF. Drawing the rest from reference TRBV7-9 and TRBJ1-1, the complete variable domain is DTGVSQNPRHKITKRGQNVTFRCDPISEHNRLYWYRQTLGQGPEFLTYFQNEAQLEKSRLLSDRFSAERPKGSFSTLEIQRTEQGDSAMYLCASSASGQGNTEAFFGQGTRLTVV.

V and J are TRBV6-5 and TRBJ2-7; the D gene is possibly TRBD1 (5 bases). Trimming shortened V by 8 bases and J by 3 bases, and 20 bases separated the two germline ends. The V gene's germline CDR1 is MNHEY and CDR2 SVGAGI. This CDR3 comprises 15 residues. The CDR3 region has the DNA TGTGCCAGCCCCCTTAGGCAGGGTATCATCTACGAGCAGTACTTC. This codes for CASPLRQGIIYEQYF.

The chain has TRBV18 and TRBJ1-5, with 8 nucleotides matching TRBD1. V shed 3 bases and J 2 bases; nucleotides not matched to a gene: 12. The CDR3 has 18 residues. Germline V gene sequence: CDR1 KGHSH, CDR2 LQKENI. As DNA, the CDR3 is TGTGCCAGCTCACCGGGGCAGGGGGCCCTAAGGGGCAATCAGCCCCAGCATTTT. Translated, it gives CASSPGQGALRGNQPQHF.

This chain uses TRBV27 with TRBJ2-7; D is perhaps TRBD1 or TRBD2 (5 bases each). Between the trimmed V and J ends, which lost 5 bases and 7 bases, there was a span of 15 bases. Looked up from germline, CDR1 is MNHEY and CDR2 is SMNVEV (reference sequence). This CDR3 region has 13 residues. The CDR3 loop reads CASSVSGLLEQYF. CDR3 DNA sequence: TGTGCCAGCAGTGTCTCGGGGCTGTTGGAGCAGTACTTC.

The chain recombines TRBV19 with TRBJ1-1, with D uncertain. This CDR3 is 16 amino acids long. From germline, CDR1 is LNHDA and CDR2 SQIVND (reference sequence). V gave up 1 base and J gave up 1 base, with 13 bases separating them. Here the CDR3 DNA reads TGTGCCAGTAGTATAGGTCCTACAGCACCGAACACTGAAGCTTTCTTT. Amino acid sequence: CASSIGPTAPNTEAFF.

The rearrangement uses TRBV7-9 and TRBJ1-2; 9 nucleotides align to TRBD1. This CDR3 comprises 14 residues. The ends lost 3 bases at V and 11 bases at J; junction bases unmatched: 10. Germline values: CDR1 SEHNR, CDR2 FQNEAQ (reference sequence). The CDR3 loop reads CASSLNRGRMVYTF. The CDR3 coding sequence is TGTGCCAGCAGCTTGAACAGGGGGCGAATGGTGTACACCTTC.

J is TRBJ1-2 and V is TRBV11-2; the D is unclear. V was clipped by 5 bases and J by 8 bases, with 18 bases between them. CDR1 and CDR2 (germline): SGHAT, FQNNGV. The CDR3 spans 14 residues. The CDR3 coding sequence is TGTGCCAGCAGCCGAGCAGTTTCTCCGGGGGGCTACACCTTC. Translating it yields CASSRAVSPGGYTF.

V and J are TRBV9 and TRBJ2-1; 7 nucleotides match TRBD1. CDR1 is SGDLS and CDR2 is YYNGEE in the germline V gene. The J segment lost 10 bases and the V segment lost 3 bases, leaving 4 bases of the junction unmatched. The CDR3 totals 12 residues. The CDR3 region is CASSGQGWEQFF. In nucleotides, the CDR3 is TGTGCCAGCAGCGGACAGGGTTGGGAGCAGTTCTTC.

In DNA, the CDR3 is TGTGCCAGCAGCCTCCGGACAGGGGGCACAGATACGCAGTATTTT. It codes for CASSLRTGGTDTQYF. The V gene is TRBV5-4, the J gene TRBJ2-3; 9 nucleotides line up with TRBD1. The junction had 4 bases not matched to a gene; V was cut back by 4 bases and J by 1 base. Per germline, CDR1 SGHNT and CDR2 YYREEE (reference sequence). CDR3 size: 15 residues.

The V gene is TRBV4-3, the J gene TRBJ2-6; tentatively, D is TRBD1 or TRBD2 (5 bases each). The V end lost 3 bases, the J end lost 4 bases, and 13 bases lay between the germline ends. From germline, CDR1 is LGHNA and CDR2 YSLEER. CDR3 length: 16 amino acids. CDR3 nucleotides: TGCGCCAGCAGCCAGGGGGTCCCTTCGGGGGCCAACGTCCTGACTTTC. Translating gives CASSQGVPSGANVLTF.

Note on this clone: A read error is possible here, since a much larger clone lies one base away. The chain combines TRBV10-3 with TRBJ1-4; weak D call: TRBD1 (5 bases). Trimming removed 10 bases from V and 7 bases from J, with 13 bases in between. The CDR3 runs 12 residues. Germline V gene lookup returns CDR1 ENHRY and CDR2 SYGVKD. The CDR3 DNA reads TGTGCCAGCGGCCGGGGCACTGAAAAACTGTTTTTT. Encoded protein: CASGRGTEKLFF.

The rearrangement links TRBV4-3 to TRBJ2-5, with a weak D call TRBD2 (5 bases). The DNA end favors TRBJ2-7, so the J call may be wrong. Germline V gene sequence: CDR1 LGHNA, CDR2 YSLEER. The CDR3 has 15 amino acids. The CDR3 region is CASSQAPGNSYEQYF. In nucleotides, the CDR3 is TGCGCCAGCAGCCAAGCCCCGGGGAATTCCTACGAGCAGTACTTC.

The CDR3 coding sequence is TGTGCCAGCAGCTTAAGGGTCAGGGTCTATGGCTACACCTTC. Its translation: CASSLRVRVYGYTF. J is TRBJ1-2 and V is TRBV5-5; D is perhaps TRBD1 (5 bases). This CDR3 has 14 residues. The V gene's germline CDR1 is SGHKS and CDR2 YYEKEE (reference sequence). V was pared by 2 bases and J by 4 bases, with 12 bases between.

This clone was observed a few times. CDR3 in amino acids: CASSLVVGFNSPLHF. Written as DNA, the CDR3 is TGCGCCAGCAGCTTGGTGGTGGGTTTTAATTCACCCCTCCACTTT. The chain combines TRBV5-1 with TRBJ1-6; D remains unclear. Per germline, CDR1 SGHRS and CDR2 YFSETQ. This CDR3 contains 15 residues. V was trimmed by 0 bases and J by 6 bases, leaving 10 bases between them.

CDR3 DNA sequence: TGTGCCAGCAGCGCCACTAGCGGGTCCTACAATGAGCAGTTCTTC. Protein: CASSATSGSYNEQFF. The chain links TRBV7-6 to TRBJ2-1, with 9 bases matching TRBD2. Germline trimming cut 5 bases from V and 1 base from J; bases unmatched to any gene: 3. The CDR3 has 15 amino acids. Germline CDR1 SGHVS, CDR2 FNYEAQ.

This chain joins TRBV29-1 and TRBJ2-5; 10 bases fit TRBD2. The germline V gene has CDR1 SQVTM and CDR2 ANQGSEA. CDR3 length: 14 amino acids. The V and J ends lost 3 bases and 3 bases, in that order; junction bases with no gene match: 4. The CDR3 coding sequence is TGCAGCGTTGACGTACTAGCGGGGAAAGAGACCCAGTACTTC. It specifies CSVDVLAGKETQYF.

Here the CDR3 reads CASSYVKQGIQYF. CDR3 in DNA: TGTGCCAGCAGTTACGTAAAACAGGGGATCCAGTACTTC. The chain uses TRBV6-6 and TRBJ2-4; 7 bases agree with TRBD1. Germline lookup yields CDR1 MNHNY and CDR2 SVGAGI (reference sequence). The CDR3 consists of 13 residues. The ends lost 2 bases at V and 13 bases at J; junction bases unmatched: 8.

J is TRBJ2-3 and V is TRBV28, with D tentatively TRBD2 (6 bases). From germline, CDR1 is MDHEN and CDR2 SYDVKM. The CDR3 length is 15 residues. Trimming stripped 4 bases from V and 1 base from J, with 12 bases between. DNA for the CDR3: TGTGCCAGCAGTTCCCAGGGACTGGGCACAGATACGCAGTATTTT. Translating it yields CASSSQGLGTDTQYF.

This clone was found a few times. The genes are TRBV7-2 and TRBJ1-5; D perhaps matches TRBD1 (5 bases). Germline CDR1 and CDR2: SGHTA and FQGNSA. Trimming cost V 1 base and J 6 bases, with 13 bases left between them. CDR3 size: 15 residues. CDR3 bases: TGTGCCAGCAGCTTAGTGTCGGGGCAAAGTCAGCCCCAGCATTTT. Translated: CASSLVSGQSQPQHF.

The chain joins TRBV4-2 to TRBJ2-5, with TRBD2 matching over 12 bases. From germline, CDR1 is LGHNA and CDR2 YNFKEQ. The CDR3 covers 17 residues. With V trimmed by 4 bases and J by 2 bases, 8 bases remained unmatched. The CDR3 nucleotides read TGTGCCAGCAGCCCCCACAAGACTAGCGGGGGACAAGAGACCCAGTACTTC. This codes for CASSPHKTSGGQETQYF.

The chain links TRBV4-3 to TRBJ2-2; D is perhaps TRBD1 (5 bases). CDR1 and CDR2 (germline): LGHNA, YSLEER. There are 17 residues in the CDR3. V was cut by 1 base and J by 3 bases, with 15 bases left in between. Here the CDR3 reads CASSQAITGRHTGELFF. The CDR3 DNA is TGCGCCAGCAGCCAAGCTATCACAGGAAGGCACACCGGGGAGCTGTTTTTT.

This chain links TRBV7-3 with TRBJ2-1, with TRBD2 matching 8 bases. The germline CDR1 and CDR2 sequences are SGHTA and FQGTGA. The CDR3 is 15 residues long. With V trimmed by 3 bases and J by 7 bases, 8 bases remained unmatched. Written as DNA, the CDR3 is TGTGCCAGCAGCTTGAGCGGGGGCACCCCAAATGAGCAGTTCTTC. Translating it yields CASSLSGGTPNEQFF. The entire variable domain, with the rest obtained from reference TRBV7-3 and TRBJ2-1, is as follows: GAGVSQTPSNKVTEKGKYVELRCDPISGHTALYWYRQSLGQGPEFLIYFQGTGAADDSGLPNDRFFAVRPEGSVSTLKIQRTERGDSAVYLCASSLSGGTPNEQFFGPGTRLTVL.

J is TRBJ1-1 and V is TRBV6-5; possibly TRBD1 for D (5 bases). V shed 6 bases and J shed 5 bases, with 16 bases lying between them. This CDR3 is 14 amino acids long. CDR1 and CDR2 from the germline V gene are MNHEY and SVGAGI. The CDR3 nucleotides read TGTGCCAGCAGCCCGGGACCCCTGGGTACTGAAGCTTTCTTT. Protein sequence: CASSPGPLGTEAFF.

The chain employs TRBV19 and TRBJ2-3, with TRBD2 identical over 10 bases. From germline, CDR1 is LNHDA and CDR2 SQIVND (reference sequence). V lost 1 base, J lost 6 bases, and 10 bases stayed unmatched. The CDR3 has 17 residues. CDR3: CASSIGTSGARADTQYF. CDR3 in DNA: TGTGCCAGTAGTATAGGTACTAGCGGGGCCCGTGCCGATACGCAGTATTTT.